These 3 T cell receptor beta chains originate from one sample sequenced in a study of blood T cells in healthy people across ages. The authors ran a second PCR of about 6 to 11 cycles using a sample-barcoded 5' primer and a J-beta primer mix. TCRdb re-called the 5' RACE reads with MiXCR, one entry per CDR3 protein. In the table there are approximately 800,000 distinct CDR3 sequences, 55% to 75% of which are singletons. The specimen sequenced was blood. These receptors all come from a man aged 25 to 40 in good health.

This sequence joins TRBV28 and TRBJ1-1; D is undetermined. V shed 2 bases and J shed 5 bases, with 6 bases lying between them. Germline V gene lookup returns CDR1 MDHEN and CDR2 SYDVKM. The CDR3 has 12 residues. The CDR3 nucleotides are TGTGCCAGCAGTTTAATCAGGACTGAAGCTTTCTTT. Translating gives CASSLIRTEAFF.

Points on this clonotype: The germline gene is not matched at one end of the junction; a read error may be the cause. The chain couples TRBV3-1 to TRBJ2-5; no definite D call. The CDR3 sequence is 14 residues long. Looked up from germline, CDR1 is LGHDT and CDR2 is YNNKEL (reference sequence). The CDR3 nucleotides read TGTGCCAGCAACCAATGGGCTGGGCCAGAGACCCAGTACTTC. It encodes CASNQWAGPETQYF.

The rearrangement uses TRBV7-2 and TRBJ1-4; D gene unclear. The V end lost 4 bases, the J end lost 7 bases, and 16 bases lay between the germline ends. Germline CDR1 SGHTA, CDR2 FQGNSA. The length of the CDR3 is 15 residues. Written as DNA, the CDR3 is TGTGCCAGCAGCTCCACCGGCACGAGACGTGAAAAACTGTTTTTT. This codes for CASSSTGTRREKLFF.